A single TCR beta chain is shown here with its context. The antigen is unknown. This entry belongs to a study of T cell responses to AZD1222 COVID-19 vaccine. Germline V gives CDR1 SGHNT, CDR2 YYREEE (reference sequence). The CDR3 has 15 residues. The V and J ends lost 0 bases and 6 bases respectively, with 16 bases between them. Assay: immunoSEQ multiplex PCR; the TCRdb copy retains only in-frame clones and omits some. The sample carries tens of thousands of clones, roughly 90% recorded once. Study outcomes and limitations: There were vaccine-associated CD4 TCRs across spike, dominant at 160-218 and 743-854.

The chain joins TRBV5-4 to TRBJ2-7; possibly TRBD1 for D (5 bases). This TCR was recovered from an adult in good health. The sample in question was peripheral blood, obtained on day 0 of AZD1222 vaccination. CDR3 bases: TGTGCCAGCAGCTTGGGCGTGGGCAGGGCGCTCGAGCAGTACTTC. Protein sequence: CASSLGVGRALEQYF.